Below are 15 T cell receptor beta chains sequenced from a single sample in a study of shared clonotypes between healthy human individuals. Naive CD8 isolation took CD45RO-negative cells positively selected for CCR7 and excluded terminally differentiated effector memory CD45RA+ cells. TCRdb's table, derived via immunoSEQ multiplex PCR, lists solely in-frame clones and lacks some. The sample shows 600,000 or so clones, about 98% of them seen only once. The sequencing sample was made of naive CD8+ T cells sorted from blood. These receptors came from a man aged 25 to 40 in good health.

CDR3 coding DNA: TGCGCCAGCAGCCTAGCGGACAGGGAGCGCTATGGCTACACCTTC. Translated, it gives CASSLADRERYGYTF. The chain links TRBV4-3 to TRBJ1-2; 8 nucleotides line up with TRBD1. CDR3 length: 15 residues. Per germline, CDR1 LGHNA and CDR2 YSLEER. J gave up 4 bases and V 4 bases, and 8 bases lay outside the gene matches.

Regarding this clone: The junction departs from germline at one end; a sequencing error may be responsible. Distinct nucleotide sequences in the sample also encode this CDR3. The genes are TRBV30 and TRBJ2-7; D is possibly TRBD1 (5 bases). The CDR3 runs 16 residues. Germline V gives CDR1 GTSNPN, CDR2 SVGIG (reference sequence). CDR3 coding DNA: TGTGCCTGGAATGAACCCGACAGCACTGGACCCTACGAGCAGTATTTC. It translates to CAWNEPDSTGPYEQYF.

The chain carries TRBV14 and TRBJ2-3; TRBD2 agrees at 10 bases. Germline V gives CDR1 SGHDN, CDR2 FVKESK. The CDR3 has 14 residues. The trim removed 3 bases at V and 4 bases at J, leaving 1 base unmatched. The CDR3 DNA is TGTGCCAGCAGCCACGGACTAGCGGCAGATACGCAGTATTTT. This translates into CASSHGLAADTQYF. The full variable domain, rest sourced from reference TRBV14 and TRBJ2-3, is EAGVTQFPSHSVIEKGQTVTLRCDPISGHDNLYWYRRVMGKEIKFLLHFVKESKQDESGMPNNRFLAERTGGTYSTLKVQPAELEDSGVYFCASSHGLAADTQYFGPGTRLTVL.

The genes are TRBV5-6 and TRBJ1-1, with unresolved D. CDR3 size: 17 residues. Trimming removed 1 base from V and 3 bases from J, with 19 bases in between. Looked up from germline, CDR1 is SGHDT and CDR2 is YYEEEE. DNA for the CDR3: TGTGCCAGCAGCTTGAAGCCGATAAACCTCATGGACACTGAAGCTTTCTTT. Its translation: CASSLKPINLMDTEAFF.

The CDR3 is CASNSRVTHTEAFF. Here the CDR3 DNA reads TGTGCCAGCAATTCCCGGGTCACGCACACTGAAGCTTTCTTT. The genes are TRBV21-1 and TRBJ1-1. TRBV21-1 corresponds to a pseudogene. This CDR3 is 14 amino acids long.

The V and J genes are TRBV7-3 and TRBJ2-3; D is uncertain. V lost 2 bases to trimming and J lost 2 bases, with 8 bases between them. Germline V CDR1 and CDR2: SGHTA, FQGTGA. This CDR3 has 14 amino acids. The CDR3 coding sequence is TGTGCCAGCAGCTTAGGATATGACACAGATACGCAGTATTTT. Its protein product is CASSLGYDTDTQYF.

V gene TRBV10-3 combines with J gene TRBJ2-7, with a tentative D call TRBD1 (6 bases). V lost 4 bases and J 1 base, leaving 11 bases between the germline ends. The germline CDR1 and CDR2 sequences are ENHRY and SYGVKD. This CDR3 region has 14 residues. CDR3 loop: CAISGGTGSYEQYF. The CDR3 coding sequence is TGTGCCATCAGTGGGGGCACAGGGTCCTACGAGCAGTACTTC.

The rearrangement links TRBV7-8 to TRBJ2-7, with 10 bases fitting TRBD1. The trim removed 6 bases at V and 4 bases at J, leaving 6 bases unmatched. Germline-derived CDR1 and CDR2 are SGHVS and FQNEAQ. CDR3 size: 14 residues. The CDR3 region has the DNA TGTGCCAGCAGTCCGGGACAGGGGCTGTACGAGCAGTACTTC. Protein product: CASSPGQGLYEQYF.

The chain has TRBV7-9 and TRBJ2-7, with D possibly being TRBD1 or TRBD2 (5 bases each). This CDR3 has 15 residues. Trimming pared 1 base from V and 4 bases from J, leaving 14 bases between. Germline V gene lookup returns CDR1 SEHNR and CDR2 FQNEAQ (reference sequence). CDR3 sequence reads: CASSLGGIGHYEQYF. The CDR3 region has the DNA TGTGCCAGCAGCTTAGGAGGGATCGGACATTACGAGCAGTACTTC.

The gene calls are TRBV29-1 and TRBJ2-4; D is perhaps TRBD2 (5 bases). Germline CDR1 and CDR2: SQVTM and ANQGSEA. This CDR3 region has 13 residues. V lost 3 bases to trimming and J lost 0 bases, with 6 bases between them. CDR3 sequence: CSVEGEAKNIQYF. As DNA, the CDR3 is TGCAGCGTTGAGGGAGAAGCCAAAAACATTCAGTACTTC.

This clone was picked up one time. This chain links TRBV6-1 with TRBJ2-1, with 7 bases that match TRBD1. The V segment lost 2 bases and the J segment 7 bases; nucleotides outside the gene matches: 2. There are 13 residues in the CDR3. The germline CDR1 and CDR2 sequences are MNHNS and SASEGT. CDR3 in DNA: TGTGCCAGCAGTGAACAGGGGGTAAATGAGCAGTTCTTC. The encoded protein is CASSEQGVNEQFF.

The rearrangement uses TRBV11-2 and TRBJ2-3; either TRBD1 or TRBD2 may supply D (5 bases each). From germline, CDR1 is SGHAT and CDR2 FQNNGV. V lost 1 base to trimming and J lost 5 bases, with 13 bases between them. The CDR3 has 15 amino acids. CDR3 nucleotide sequence: TGTGCCAGCAGCTTAGGAGGGGTGAGAGGAGATACGCAGTATTTT. As protein: CASSLGGVRGDTQYF.

This chain connects TRBV6-1 to TRBJ2-1; TRBD2 matches 11 bases. Germline V gives CDR1 MNHNS, CDR2 SASEGT. The V segment lost 2 bases and the J segment 2 bases; nucleotides outside the gene matches: 2. This CDR3 contains 16 residues. CDR3 sequence: CASSEPGLAAYNEQFF. In DNA form, the CDR3 reads TGTGCCAGCAGTGAACCGGGACTAGCGGCCTACAATGAGCAGTTCTTC.

The chain uses TRBV14 and TRBJ2-7, with D unclear. The CDR3 is 14 amino acids. Per the germline V gene, CDR1 is SGHDN and CDR2 is FVKESK. With 4 bases removed from V and 2 bases from J, the gap between germline ends came to 12 bases. The CDR3 DNA follows: TGTGCCAGCAGCCTCCGCGGCAGGACCTACGAGCAGTACTTC. It is translated as CASSLRGRTYEQYF.

The chain couples TRBV2 to TRBJ1-5; tentatively, D is TRBD1 (5 bases). V shed 2 bases and J shed 7 bases, with 12 bases lying between them. The CDR3 loop spans 14 amino acids. Germline values: CDR1 SNHLY, CDR2 FYNNEI. The CDR3 sequence: CASSERDLGQPQHF. DNA for the CDR3: TGTGCCAGCAGTGAACGGGACCTGGGCCAGCCCCAGCATTTT.